This T cell receptor (beta chain) was retrieved from a study of CD8+ T cells in alopecia areata. Findings of the study overall: Although TCR sharing was seen in mice, sharing across patients was less clear, possibly for HLA-related reasons.

It was cDNA, reverse transcribed from extracted RNA, that served as the sequencing template. Libraries were prepared by immunoSEQ multiplex PCR; TCRdb keeps only in-frame clonotypes and omits some of them. The table records about 150,000 clones, about 60% of them present only once. In the case of this clone: Its target is not known.

The CDR3 has 13 residues. CDR1 and CDR2 (germline): SQVTM, ANQGSEA. Deletions cut 2 bases from V and 4 bases from J, with 10 bases between. The sequences come from CD4+ T cells sorted from blood, collected at week 0. The chain couples TRBV29-1 to TRBJ2-3, with D possibly matching TRBD1 (5 bases). This TCR was recovered from a human donor with alopecia areata. As DNA, the CDR3 is TGCAGCGTTGAACCGGTAGGGGCAGATACGCAGTATTTT. It specifies CSVEPVGADTQYF.